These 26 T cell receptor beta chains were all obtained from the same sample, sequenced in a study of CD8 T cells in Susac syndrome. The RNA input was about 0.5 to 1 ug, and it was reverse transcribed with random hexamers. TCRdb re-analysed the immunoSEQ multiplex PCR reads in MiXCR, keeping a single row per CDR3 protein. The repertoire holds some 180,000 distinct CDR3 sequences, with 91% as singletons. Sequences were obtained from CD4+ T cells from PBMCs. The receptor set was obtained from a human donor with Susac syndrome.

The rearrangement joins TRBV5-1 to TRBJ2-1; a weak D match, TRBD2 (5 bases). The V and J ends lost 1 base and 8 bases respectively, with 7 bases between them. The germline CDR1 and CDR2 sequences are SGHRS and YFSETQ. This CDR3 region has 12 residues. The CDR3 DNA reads TGCGCCAGCAGCTTGAGCGGTGATGAGCAGTTCTTC. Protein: CASSLSGDEQFF.

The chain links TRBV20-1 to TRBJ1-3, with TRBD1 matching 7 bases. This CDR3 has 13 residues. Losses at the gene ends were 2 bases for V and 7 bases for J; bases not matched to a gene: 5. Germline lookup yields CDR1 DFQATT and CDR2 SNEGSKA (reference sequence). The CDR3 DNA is TGCAGTGCTAGAAGACAGGGCCGGAACACCATATATTTT. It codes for CSARRQGRNTIYF.

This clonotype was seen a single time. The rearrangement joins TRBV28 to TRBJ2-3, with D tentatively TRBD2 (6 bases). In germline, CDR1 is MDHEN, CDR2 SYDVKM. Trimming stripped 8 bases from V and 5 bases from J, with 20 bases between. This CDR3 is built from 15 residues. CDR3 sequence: CASLTPSFGGDTQYF. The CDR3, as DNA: TGTGCCAGCTTAACCCCATCGTTCGGGGGAGATACGCAGTATTTT.

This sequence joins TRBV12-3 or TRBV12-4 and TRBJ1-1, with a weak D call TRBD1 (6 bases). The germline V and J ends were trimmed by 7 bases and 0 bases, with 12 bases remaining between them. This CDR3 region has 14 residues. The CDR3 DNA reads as TGTGCCAGCACCGAAGGACAGCTGAACACTGAAGCTTTCTTT. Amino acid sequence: CASTEGQLNTEAFF.

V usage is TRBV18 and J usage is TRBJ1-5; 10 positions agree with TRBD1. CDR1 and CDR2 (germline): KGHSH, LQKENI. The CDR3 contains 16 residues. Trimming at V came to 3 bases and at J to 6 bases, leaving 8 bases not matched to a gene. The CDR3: CASSPEGQGNSQPQHF. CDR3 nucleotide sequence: TGTGCCAGCTCACCCGAGGGACAGGGGAACAGTCAGCCCCAGCATTTT.

CDR3 in DNA: TGCAGTGCTTTCCATTTAACAGGGGCAAGGTTTAACAATGAGCAGTTCTTC. Its translation is CSAFHLTGARFNNEQFF. The chain combines TRBV20-1 with TRBJ2-1; 7 nucleotides line up with TRBD1. Germline values: CDR1 DFQATT, CDR2 SNEGSKA (reference sequence). CDR3 length equals 17 residues. The V and J ends lost 5 bases and 5 bases, in that order; junction bases with no gene match: 18.

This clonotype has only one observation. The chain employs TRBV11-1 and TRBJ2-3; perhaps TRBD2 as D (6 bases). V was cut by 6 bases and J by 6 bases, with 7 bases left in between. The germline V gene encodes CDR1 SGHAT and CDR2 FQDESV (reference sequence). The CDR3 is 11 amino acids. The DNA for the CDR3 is TGTGCCAGCAGTACTAGCGATACGCAGTATTTT. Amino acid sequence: CASSTSDTQYF.

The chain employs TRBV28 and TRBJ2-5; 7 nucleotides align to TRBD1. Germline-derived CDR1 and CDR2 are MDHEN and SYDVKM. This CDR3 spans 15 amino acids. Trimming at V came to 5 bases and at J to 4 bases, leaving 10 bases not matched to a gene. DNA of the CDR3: TGTGCCAGCAGTCTGACAGGGCGTTGGGGAGAGACCCAGTACTTC. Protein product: CASSLTGRWGETQYF.

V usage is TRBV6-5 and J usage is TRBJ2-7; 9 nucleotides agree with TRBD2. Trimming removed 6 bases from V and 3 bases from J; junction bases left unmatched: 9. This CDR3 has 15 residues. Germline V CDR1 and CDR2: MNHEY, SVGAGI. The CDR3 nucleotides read TGTGCCAGCAGCCCAAGCGGGGGGAACCTCTACGAGCAGTACTTC. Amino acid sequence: CASSPSGGNLYEQYF.

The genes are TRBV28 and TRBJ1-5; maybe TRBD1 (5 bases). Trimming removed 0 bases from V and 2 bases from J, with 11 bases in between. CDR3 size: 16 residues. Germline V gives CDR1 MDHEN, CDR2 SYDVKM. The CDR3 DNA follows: TGTGCCAGCAGTTTATGGGGAGGGGAGGGCAATCAGCCCCAGCATTTT. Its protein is CASSLWGGEGNQPQHF.

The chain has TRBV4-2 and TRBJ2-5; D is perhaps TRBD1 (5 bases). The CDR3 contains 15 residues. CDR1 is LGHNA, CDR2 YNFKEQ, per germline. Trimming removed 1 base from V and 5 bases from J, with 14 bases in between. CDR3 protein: CASSQGEGAWETQYF. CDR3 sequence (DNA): TGTGCCAGCAGCCAAGGTGAAGGGGCGTGGGAGACCCAGTACTTC.

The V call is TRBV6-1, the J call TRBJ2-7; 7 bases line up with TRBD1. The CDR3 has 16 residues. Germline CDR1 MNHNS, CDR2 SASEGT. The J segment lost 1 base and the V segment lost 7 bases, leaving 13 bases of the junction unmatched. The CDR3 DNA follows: TGTGCCAGCACCTTCTCATCCGGGACAGTTTCCTACGAGCAGTACTTC. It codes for CASTFSSGTVSYEQYF.

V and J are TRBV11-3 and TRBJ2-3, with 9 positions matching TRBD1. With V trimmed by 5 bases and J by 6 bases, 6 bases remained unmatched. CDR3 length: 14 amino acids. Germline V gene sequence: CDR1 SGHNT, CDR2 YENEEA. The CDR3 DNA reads TGTGCCAGCAGCCCGGGACAGGGAATTGATACGCAGTATTTT. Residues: CASSPGQGIDTQYF.

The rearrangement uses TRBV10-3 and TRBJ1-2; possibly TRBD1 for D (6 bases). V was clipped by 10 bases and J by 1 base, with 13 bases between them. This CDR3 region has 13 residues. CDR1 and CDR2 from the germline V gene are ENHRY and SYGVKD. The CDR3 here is CATQNRDNYGYTF. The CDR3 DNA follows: TGTGCCACTCAAAACAGGGATAACTATGGCTACACCTTC.

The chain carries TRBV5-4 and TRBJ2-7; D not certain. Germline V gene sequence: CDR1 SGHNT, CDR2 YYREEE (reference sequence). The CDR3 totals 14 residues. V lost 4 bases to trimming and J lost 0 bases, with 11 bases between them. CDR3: CASSQTPSSYEQYF. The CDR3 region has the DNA TGTGCCAGCAGCCAAACACCAAGCTCCTACGAGCAGTACTTC.

CDR3 loop: CSAHLPGGNQPQHF. CDR3 nucleotide sequence: TGCAGTGCTCACCTGCCGGGAGGCAATCAGCCCCAGCATTTT. This sequence joins TRBV20-1 and TRBJ1-5; D gene unclear. Between the trimmed V and J ends, which lost 5 bases and 2 bases, there was a span of 13 bases. Germline values: CDR1 DFQATT, CDR2 SNEGSKA (reference sequence). The CDR3 covers 14 residues.

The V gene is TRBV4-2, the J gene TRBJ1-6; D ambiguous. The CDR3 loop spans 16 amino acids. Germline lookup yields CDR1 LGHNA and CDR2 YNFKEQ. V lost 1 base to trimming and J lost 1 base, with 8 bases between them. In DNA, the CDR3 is TGTGCCAGCAGCCAAGTAGGGAAGTCCTATAATTCACCCCTCCACTTT. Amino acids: CASSQVGKSYNSPLHF.

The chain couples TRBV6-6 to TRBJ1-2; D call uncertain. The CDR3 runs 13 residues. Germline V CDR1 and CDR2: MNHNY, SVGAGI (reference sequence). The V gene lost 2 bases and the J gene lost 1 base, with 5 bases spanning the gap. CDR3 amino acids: CASSYNGNYGYTF. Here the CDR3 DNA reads TGTGCCAGCAGTTACAACGGTAACTATGGCTACACCTTC.

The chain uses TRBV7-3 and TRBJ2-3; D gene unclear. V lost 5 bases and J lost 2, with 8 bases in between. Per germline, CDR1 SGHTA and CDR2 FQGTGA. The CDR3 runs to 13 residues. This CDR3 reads CASSPKTTDTQYF. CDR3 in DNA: TGTGCCAGCAGCCCCAAAACCACAGATACGCAGTATTTT.

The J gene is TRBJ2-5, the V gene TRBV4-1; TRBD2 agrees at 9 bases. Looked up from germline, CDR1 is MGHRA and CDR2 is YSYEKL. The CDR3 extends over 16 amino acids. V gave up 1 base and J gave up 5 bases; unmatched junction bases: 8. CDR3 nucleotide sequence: TGCGCCAGCAGCCAAGTTAGGCCTAGCGGGATCGAGACCCAGTACTTC. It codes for CASSQVRPSGIETQYF.

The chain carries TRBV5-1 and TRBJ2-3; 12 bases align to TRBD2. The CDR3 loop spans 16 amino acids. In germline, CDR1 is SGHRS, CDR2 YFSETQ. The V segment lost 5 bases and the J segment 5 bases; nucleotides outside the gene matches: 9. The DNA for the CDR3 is TGCGCCAGCAGTAATGTCCTAGCGGGAGGGGGAGATACGCAGTATTTT. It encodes CASSNVLAGGGDTQYF.

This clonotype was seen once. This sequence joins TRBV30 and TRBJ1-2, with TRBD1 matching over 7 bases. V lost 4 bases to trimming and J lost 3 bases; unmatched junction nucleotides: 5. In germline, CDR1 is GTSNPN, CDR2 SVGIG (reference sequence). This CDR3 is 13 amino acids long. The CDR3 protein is CAWNLGQHYGYTF. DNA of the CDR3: TGTGCCTGGAATTTGGGACAGCACTATGGCTACACCTTC.

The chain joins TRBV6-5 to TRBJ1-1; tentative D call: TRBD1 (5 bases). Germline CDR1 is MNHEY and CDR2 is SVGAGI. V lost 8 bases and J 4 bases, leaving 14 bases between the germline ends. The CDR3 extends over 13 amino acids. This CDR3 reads CASFEAGSTEAFF. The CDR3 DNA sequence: TGTGCCAGCTTCGAAGCAGGGTCCACTGAAGCTTTCTTT.

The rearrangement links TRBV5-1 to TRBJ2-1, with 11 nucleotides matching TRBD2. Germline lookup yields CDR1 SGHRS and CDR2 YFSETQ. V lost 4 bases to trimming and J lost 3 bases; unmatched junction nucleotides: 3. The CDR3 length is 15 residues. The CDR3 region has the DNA TGCGCCAGCAGCAACGGGACTAGCGGCTACAATGAGCAGTTCTTC. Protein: CASSNGTSGYNEQFF.

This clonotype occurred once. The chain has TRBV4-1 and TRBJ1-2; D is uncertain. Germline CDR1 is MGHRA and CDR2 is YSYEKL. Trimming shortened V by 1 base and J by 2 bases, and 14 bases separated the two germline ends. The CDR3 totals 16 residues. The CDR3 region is CASSQARTDGNYGYTF. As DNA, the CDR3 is TGCGCCAGCAGCCAAGCCAGGACTGACGGAAACTATGGCTACACCTTC.

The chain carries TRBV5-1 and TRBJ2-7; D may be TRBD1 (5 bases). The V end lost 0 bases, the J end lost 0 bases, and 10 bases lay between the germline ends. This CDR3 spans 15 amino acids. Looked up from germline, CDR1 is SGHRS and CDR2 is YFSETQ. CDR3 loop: CASSLGGGHSYEQYF. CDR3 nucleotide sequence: TGCGCCAGCAGCTTGGGGGGCGGACACTCCTACGAGCAGTACTTC.